The entry below gives a single T cell receptor (beta chain) sequence along with its context. Which antigen it targets is not known. No qualities accompany the bases; no much larger clone lies one base away. The CDR3 starts with the cysteine, ends with the phenylalanine, and has 16 residues. CDR3 DNA only is kept here, 48 bases in frame from base 1. V is cut back by 0 bases and J by 10 bases, with 8 bases in the junction unmatched. The germline V gene (reference sequence) provides CDR1 SGHNT and CDR2 YYREEE. This specimen comes from a study of cytomegalovirus exposure and HLA in healthy donors (dated by TCRdb to about 2017). Notes on the research overall: According to an earlier analysis of 587 of the donors, about 180 million T cells yielded roughly 110 million unique TCR beta sequences and approximately 300 Gb of sequence data. An early release covering about 600 HLA-typed donors comprised approximately 290 gigabases of sequencing data and around 80 million unique TCR sequences. The study combined high-throughput TCR immunosequencing, statistical association of individual TCRs with disease status, and machine learning to predict cytomegalovirus infection status. In the later analysis, no new phenotypic data were used to find candidate immune exposures; instead, reliance was placed on TCR beta sequences and their occurrence across donors. The aim of the study was to test whether cataloging public T cell receptors could identify signatures of past pathogen exposure. Along with the roughly 700-subject first cohort, a separate validation cohort of over a hundred different subjects was used. Typing coverage differed by locus: A, B, C, DRB1 and DQB1 were typed in about 629-630 donors, DQA1 in 522, DPA1 in some 610, and DPB1 in roughly 470. Every discovery cohort repertoire had been produced on one sequencing platform. Using immunosequencing, the study profiled T cell repertoires from 500 to 800 subjects and related those repertoires to cytomegalovirus serostatus. On average, 235,054 unique TCR beta nucleotide sequences were sequenced per donor among fewer than 500 genotyped donors of the cohort, with roughly 18% of those sequences being non-productive. A later genetic analysis took genome-wide SNP genotypes for about three fifths of the 666 donors and used that subset as a discovery cohort. Among the roughly 400 genotyped donors, roughly 80% belonged to the genetic ancestry cluster associated with self-reported Caucasian donors. Roughly five DR-DQ haplotypes were handled as single units for association and clustering, since linkage in the cohort was strong. To decide whether each TCR beta V gene segment behaved as functional or pseudogenic, an earlier analysis of some 600 of the donors relied on high-throughput TCR beta sequencing. Donor age, sex, ethnicity and CMV serostatus were collected together with the repertoire data. Class I and class II HLA loci were covered by the typing at four-digit resolution. To study patterns of TCR occurrence, a later analysis re-analyzed previously published TCR beta repertoires from 650 to 750 donors and added high-resolution HLA genotyping.

The library came from the immunoSEQ multiplex PCR assay. A mixture of 60 forward primers for TCR Vbeta segments and 13 reverse primers for TCR Jbeta segments was used in the multiplex PCR. The CDR3 region of rearranged TCR beta genes was amplified from genomic DNA by a multiplex PCR assay. The Illumina HiSeq System was used to sequence the amplified TCR beta libraries as 87-base-pair reads. The authors' analysis ran thus. In a later analysis, some 80 million unique TCR beta chains were counted across the 650 to 700 repertoires, and approximately 9.9 million of these chains were shared by at least two donors. A nearest-neighbor algorithm error-corrected the raw reads and collapsed the reads into unique sequences, merging closely related sequences to remove PCR and sequencing errors. CDR3 sequences were aligned to IMGT reference sequences to assign V, D and J gene segments. For a sequence to be retained, a match of at least six nucleotides was required to both a V gene segment and a J gene segment. Rearrangements were called productive when the CDR3 lacked stop codons and stayed in frame with V and J; all others were non-productive. CDR3 was defined according to IMGT convention as the region running from the second conserved V-encoded cysteine to the conserved J-encoded phenylalanine. The earlier analysis of about 530 of the donors excluded any sequence lacking an unambiguous match to a single V gene segment. An earlier analysis of some 500 of the donors classified V segments as functional when productive rearrangements were above 56.7% and as segregating when the standard deviation between donors was above 5%. A statistical classification framework was developed to diagnose cytomegalovirus status using the catalog of TCR beta chain sequences. In a later analysis, TCR nucleotide sequences were compared against IMGT/GENE-DB human TR gene sequences so that V and J genes could be assigned. A later analysis assigned CDR3 sequences and most-parsimonious VDJ recombination scenarios with the TCRdist pipeline. A later analysis defined each TCR beta chain by its CDR3 amino acid sequence plus V-gene family, and excluded reads lacking a unique V-gene family. In a later analysis, fewer than 600 highly shared, low-generation-probability nucleotide sequences were removed to address suspected cross-contamination and a sequencing artifact. A later analysis calculated a clonal expansion index for each public chain from normalized within-repertoire ranks of inferred template counts. A later analysis computed generation probabilities with a VDJ recombination model fitted to out-of-frame rearrangements, and checked the results against IGoR. In a later analysis, TCR-TCR, TCR-HLA and TCR-CMV co-occurrence was scored with hypergeometric tests, and a repertoire-size bias correction was applied to TCR pairs. In a later analysis, false discovery rates were estimated by permuting HLA or CMV assignments 20 times. A later analysis grouped co-occurring TCRs with DBSCAN, adding TCRdist sequence similarity when clustering within HLA-allele-positive subsets. Repertoires with fewer than 30,000 or more than 120,000 public chains, plus five repertoires with anomalous nucleotide sharing, were excluded from co-occurrence clustering. Not all clones reach the TCRdb copy of this immuneACCESS table, which keeps in-frame sequences only. Checked studies attribute under half of the gap to unresolved V genes and leave the rest unexplained. The V and J calls and clone size come from that table; D and trimming were worked out from the DNA. For this sample the table gives about 94,000 clones, of which around 77% were detected only once. Of the sample, 3.7% falls within the top ten clones.

Overall results and qualifications from the work: Most TCR sequences were observed very rarely across donors, whereas some public TCRs were present in many individuals. A few of the identified cytomegalovirus-associated TCR beta chains were confirmed in vitro to be specific for cytomegalovirus antigens. When HLA alleles, especially DR and DQ, strongly co-occurred, TCR associations were difficult to assign to individual alleles. In an earlier analysis of under 600 of the donors, most TCR beta V segments were observed in productive rearrangements about 87% or about 30% of the time, broadly matching IMGT annotations. Correlated functional status among segregating V segments might reflect linkage disequilibrium, but an unknown experimental factor could not be ruled out. In a later analysis, several top co-occurrence clusters were reported to appear linked to parvovirus B19, influenza, CMV and Epstein-Barr virus. CMV serostatus was the only immune exposure information available for the cohort. In a later genetic analysis, a missense DCLRE1C variant was associated with V-gene and J-gene trimming of TCR beta chains, and the association was replicated in an independent cohort. The presence/absence analyses assumed that sequencing depth was roughly uniform across donors, and that assumption may not be true. According to a later analysis, most CMV-associated TCR beta chains appeared to be HLA-restricted, and the HLA associations seemed to be driven largely by CMV exposure. Because the 87-base-pair reads could not distinguish some IMGT-functional V segments, including TRBV6-2 and TRBV6-3, those segments were excluded. Because counts were too low, seventeen rarely observed V segments, including chromosome 9 orphons, were left out of the earlier analysis of a few hundred of the donors. A further reported finding was that TCR beta sequences accurately predicted the HLA-A and HLA-B alleles for most subjects in the first cohort. According to the authors, the approach could potentially be generalized to other disease states and immunological phenotypes. Cytomegalovirus status was reported to be diagnosed by the classifier with high specificity and sensitivity in both the original and validation cohorts. This cohort had only TCR beta chains sequenced, and the lack of alpha or paired-chain data limited which features could be detected. A later analysis found that TCR association rates varied across HLA loci, with DRB1 alleles showing the most associated TCRs and HLA-C alleles the fewest. Because HLA typing was unavailable for some donors at each locus, only the typed subset was used in association tests. Compared with equally common non-associated chains, HLA-associated TCR beta chains in a later analysis were more clonally expanded and had lower generation probabilities. A later genetic analysis reported fewer N-insertions in productive TCRs among donors in an Asian-associated ancestry cluster than the roughly 700-donor mean. A group of highly shared sequence variants was considered likely to be a technical artifact of the sequencing pipeline. The study gave a list of 150 to 200 TCR beta chains associated with cytomegalovirus. Specific HLA alleles were associated with about 17,000 TCR beta sequences at a false discovery rate of 0.05 in a later analysis.

The cohort comprised some 680 healthy bone marrow donors. Cohort members were all nominally healthy when sampled, although unrecorded immune exposures were likely present. The donor was CMV seronegative and belonged to the group of more than 300 seronegative cohort members. Each donor provided a peripheral blood sample, and peripheral blood mononuclear cells were used for TCR beta sequencing. Genomic DNA extraction from the blood cell samples was performed with the Qiagen DNeasy Blood Extraction Kit. Sequencing was carried out using PBMCs. The V gene is TRBV5-4 and the J gene is TRBJ1-6; 9 bases in between match TRBD1. The sequence was collected from a man aged 30 to 45 in good health and CMV-seronegative. The encoded CDR3 is CASSLGPTGGESPLHF. At the DNA level, the sequence is TGTGCCAGCAGCTTGGGACCGACAGGGGGAGAGTCACCCCTCCACTTT.